The 5 T cell receptor beta chains listed next were all sequenced from one sample in a study of patients and donors after allogeneic stem cell transplantation. MiXCR was run by TCRdb on the RT-PCR reads, yielding one entry per CDR3 protein. In the table there are about 230,000 distinct CDR3 sequences, around an eighth of which are singletons. The specimen was blood, either unsorted or a sorted T cell fraction (not recorded which). The receptors stem from a human donor who was either an allogeneic HSCT recipient or a stem cell or donor lymphocyte infusion donor (not recorded which). It is not recorded whose cells these are; they may come from a transplant donor.

This chain links TRBV6-1 with TRBJ1-5; 7 nucleotides align to TRBD1. Germline V gene data show CDR1 as MNHNS and CDR2 as SASEGT. J lost 5 bases, V lost 6 bases, and 10 bases had no gene match. The CDR3 contains 15 residues. The chain's CDR3 is CASRDRVGPHQPQHF. CDR3 bases: TGTGCCAGCAGAGACAGGGTAGGGCCCCATCAGCCCCAGCATTTT.

The chain uses TRBV24-1 and TRBJ2-5; the D call may be TRBD1 or TRBD2 (6 bases each). This CDR3 region has 13 residues. Germline CDR1 is KGHDR and CDR2 is SFDVKD. The V and J ends lost 8 bases and 2 bases respectively, with 11 bases between them. This CDR3 reads CATKKGGQETQYF. CDR3 DNA sequence: TGTGCCACCAAAAAGGGGGGTCAAGAGACCCAGTACTTC.

The chain combines TRBV9 with TRBJ1-4, with D uncertain. Germline V CDR1 and CDR2: SGDLS, YYNGEE. Trimming pared 4 bases from V and 2 bases from J, leaving 15 bases between. The CDR3 extends over 16 amino acids. CDR3 loop: CASSPTTGGTNEKLFF. The CDR3 DNA reads TGTGCCAGCAGCCCAACAACCGGCGGGACTAATGAAAAACTGTTTTTT.

This clonotype was observed a few times. The CDR3 DNA follows: TGTGCCAGCAGTGAAACACAGAAGAGCTCACCCCTCCACTTT. Its protein product is CASSETQKSSPLHF. V and J are TRBV25-1 and TRBJ1-6; the D is unclear. The CDR3 spans 14 residues. V lost 2 bases, J lost 10 bases, and 12 bases lay in between. Germline V gene lookup returns CDR1 MGHDK and CDR2 SYGVNS.

The genes are TRBV5-4 and TRBJ2-3; D unresolved. The V and J ends lost 4 bases and 2 bases respectively, with 14 bases between them. The CDR3 extends over 15 amino acids. Germline V gene sequence: CDR1 SGHNT, CDR2 YYREEE (reference sequence). DNA for the CDR3: TGTGCCAGCAGCCGGTCGGGCCGGTTCACAGATACGCAGTATTTT. This translates into CASSRSGRFTDTQYF.